Below are 14 T cell receptor beta chains sequenced from a single sample in a study of blood T cell repertoires in COVID-19. Data came from immunoSEQ multiplex PCR; TCRdb stores just in-frame clones and leaves some out. Of 150,000 or so clones listed, around 84% were seen once; the top ten hold around 1.5%. Sequencing was done on a sample of peripheral blood. The origin of the receptors is a man older than 75 with acute or convalescent COVID-19.

V gene TRBV7-3 combines with J gene TRBJ2-7; 11 bases match TRBD2. The V gene end was trimmed by 5 bases and the J gene end by 4 bases; junction bases not matched to a gene: 7. Germline CDR1 SGHTA, CDR2 FQGTGA. The CDR3 extends over 15 amino acids. CDR3 sequence reads: CASSPTGTSGYEQYF. The CDR3 DNA reads as TGTGCCAGCAGCCCTACCGGGACTAGCGGATACGAGCAGTACTTC. Full variable domain (rest looked up from reference TRBV7-3 and TRBJ2-7): GAGVSQTPSNKVTEKGKYVELRCDPISGHTALYWYRQSLGQGPEFLIYFQGTGAADDSGLPNDRFFAVRPEGSVSTLKIQRTERGDSAVYLCASSPTGTSGYEQYFGPGTRLTVT.

V usage is TRBV5-1 and J usage is TRBJ1-1; tentatively, D is TRBD1 (6 bases). The CDR3 spans 17 residues. The germline V gene has CDR1 SGHRS and CDR2 YFSETQ. Trimming pared 0 bases from V and 1 base from J, leaving 16 bases between. CDR3 protein: CASSLGSTGGANTEAFF. DNA of the CDR3: TGCGCCAGCAGCTTGGGATCCACTGGGGGGGCGAACACTGAAGCTTTCTTT.

This rearrangement joins TRBV5-1 to TRBJ2-3; 7 positions match TRBD2. There are 15 residues in the CDR3. Looked up from germline, CDR1 is SGHRS and CDR2 is YFSETQ. Trimming took 4 bases from V and 0 from J; bases not matched to a gene: 5. The CDR3 loop reads CASSLAASSTDTQYF. The CDR3, as DNA: TGCGCCAGCAGCCTAGCGGCCTCTAGCACAGATACGCAGTATTTT.

The chain has TRBV27 and TRBJ1-5, with a possible D match to TRBD1 (6 bases). V was pared by 6 bases and J by 6 bases, with 15 bases between. The CDR3 has 14 amino acids. Per the germline V gene, CDR1 is MNHEY and CDR2 is SMNVEV (reference sequence). The CDR3 protein is CASRRGNFGQPQHF. CDR3 DNA sequence: TGTGCCAGCAGGAGGGGGAATTTTGGTCAGCCCCAGCATTTT.

The chain uses TRBV6-4 and TRBJ1-2; TRBD1 matches 12 bases. From germline, CDR1 is MRHNA and CDR2 SNTAGT. The CDR3 sequence is 16 residues long. With 6 bases clipped from V and 6 bases from J, the junction kept 11 bases outside the gene matches. CDR3: CASRTGTGGAFNGYTF. The CDR3 DNA sequence: TGTGCCAGCAGGACCGGGACAGGGGGCGCTTTTAATGGCTACACCTTC.

This chain joins TRBV6-2 or TRBV6-3 and TRBJ2-7, with D possibly being TRBD2 (8 bases). Between the trimmed V and J ends, which lost 5 bases and 2 bases, there was a span of 16 bases. The germline CDR1 and CDR2 sequences are MNHEY and SVGEGT. The CDR3 is made up of 15 amino acids. CDR3 sequence: CASSPGGTVTYEQYV. CDR3 sequence (DNA): TGTGCCAGCAGTCCGGGGGGGACAGTAACCTACGAGCAGTACGTC.

The V call is TRBV5-1, the J call TRBJ1-6, with 8 bases lining up with TRBD1. Germline CDR1 reads SGHRS; CDR2 reads YFSETQ. The CDR3 contains 16 residues. V lost 6 bases, J lost 5 bases, and 10 bases stayed unmatched. The CDR3 spells CASKGGGQGHNSPLHF. As DNA, the CDR3 is TGCGCCAGCAAGGGTGGCGGACAGGGCCATAATTCACCCCTCCACTTT.

This chain joins TRBV6-5 and TRBJ2-1, with 13 bases fitting TRBD2. J gave up 14 bases and V 2 bases, and 12 bases lay outside the gene matches. Germline CDR1 MNHEY, CDR2 SVGAGI. The CDR3 loop spans 16 amino acids. The CDR3 bases are TGTGCCAGCAGTTACATCACTAGCGGGGGGGCACATTCTGAGTTCTTC. Protein: CASSYITSGGAHSEFF.

The V and J genes are TRBV7-8 and TRBJ1-4, with 10 bases that match TRBD1. CDR1 is SGHVS, CDR2 FQNEAQ, per germline. There are 14 residues in the CDR3. V lost 5 bases and J lost 5; bases outside the gene matches: 2. CDR3 sequence reads: CASSRTGGNEKLFF. The CDR3 region has the DNA TGTGCCAGCAGCCGGACAGGGGGGAATGAAAAACTGTTTTTT.

The J gene is TRBJ1-1, the V gene TRBV5-4; possible D gene TRBD1, 5 bases. From germline, CDR1 is SGHNT and CDR2 YYREEE (reference sequence). The CDR3 runs 16 residues. Trimming stripped 4 bases from V and 0 bases from J, with 16 bases between. The CDR3 nucleotides read TGTGCCAGCAGCAACCGGGACGGACTAATGAACACTGAAGCTTTCTTT. Protein product: CASSNRDGLMNTEAFF.

The chain employs TRBV2 and TRBJ2-3; 7 nucleotides align to TRBD1. CDR1 and CDR2 from the germline V gene are SNHLY and FYNNEI. V dropped 7 bases and J dropped 6; count of bases not matched to a gene: 10. The CDR3 consists of 14 residues. As DNA, the CDR3 is TGTGCCAGCAACAAAGGGACAGCGGCCGATACGCAGTATTTT. It codes for CASNKGTAADTQYF.

This chain uses TRBV30 with TRBJ1-2, with D possibly matching TRBD1 (6 bases). CDR1 GTSNPN and CDR2 SVGIG come from the germline V gene (reference sequence). CDR3 length equals 14 residues. V was cut by 2 bases and J by 4 bases, with 14 bases left in between. DNA of the CDR3: TGTGCCTGGAGTCCGACAGGTTCCGTCTATGGCTACACCTTC. It codes for CAWSPTGSVYGYTF. The whole variable domain, filled in from reference TRBV30 and TRBJ1-2, reads SQTIHQWPATLVQPVGSPLSLECTVEGTSNPNLYWYRQAAGRGLQLLFYSVGIGQISSEVPQNLSASRPQDRQFILSSKKLLLSDSGFYLCAWSPTGSVYGYTFGSGTRLTVV.

The chain has TRBV11-3 and TRBJ2-3; D not resolved. The V gene lost 2 bases and the J gene lost 0 bases, with 12 bases spanning the gap. The CDR3 has 16 amino acids. Germline CDR1 reads SGHNT; CDR2 reads YENEEA. CDR3 sequence reads: CASSLKTDSSTDTQYF. DNA of the CDR3: TGTGCCAGCAGCTTAAAAACTGACTCTAGCACAGATACGCAGTATTTT.

The gene calls are TRBV2 and TRBJ2-7; 9 positions agree with TRBD1. The CDR3 runs to 15 residues. Trimming removed 2 bases from V and 2 bases from J; junction bases left unmatched: 4. Germline CDR1 is SNHLY and CDR2 is FYNNEI. The CDR3 loop is CASSENRGLTYEQYV. In DNA form, the CDR3 reads TGTGCCAGCAGTGAAAACAGGGGGCTGACCTACGAGCAGTACGTC.